In this sample, the clone carrying this T cell receptor beta chain turned up many times. These data belong to a study of T-cell reconstitution after alpha-beta-depleted transplantation in children. Molecular barcoding with unique molecular identifiers was used for the TCRbeta library. TCRdb re-called the PCR reads with MiXCR, one entry per CDR3 protein. The sample yields about 490,000 distinct CDR3 sequences, under 12% seen once. The V gene's germline CDR1 is SGDLS and CDR2 YYNGEE. V lost 4 bases, J lost 0 bases, and 13 bases lay in between. CDR3 size: 16 residues. The J gene is TRBJ2-2, the V gene TRBV9; weak D call: TRBD1 (6 bases). The sequence came from a child aged 2-15 years with inherited bone marrow failure, due to receive a stem cell transplant. The specimen comprised PBMCs, sampled before TCRalphabeta/CD19-depleted stem cell transplant. CDR3 in DNA: TGTGCCAGCAGCCTCCGGGACATTCCGAACACCGGGGAGCTGTTTTTT. Translating it yields CASSLRDIPNTGELFF. Together with reference TRBV9 and TRBJ2-2, the CDR3 gives the full variable domain: DSGVTQTPKHLITATGQRVTLRCSPRSGDLSVYWYQQSLDQGLQFLIQYYNGEERAKGNILERFSAQQFPDLHSELNLSSLELGDSALYFCASSLRDIPNTGELFFGEGSRLTVL.